This T cell receptor (beta chain) was profiled in a study of shared clonotypes between healthy human individuals. The CDR3 consists of 17 residues. The V and J ends lost 0 bases and 5 bases respectively, with 17 bases between them. Germline CDR1 and CDR2: SGHRS and YFSETQ. Findings and limits, study-wide: Large sequencing depth failed to make sorted-subset sequencing complete, rarefaction showed. With a few donors compared, 5% to 5.5% of naive CD4 clonotypes were shared.

Using immunoSEQ multiplex PCR, the repertoire was profiled, and TCRdb retains in-frame clones only, with some absent. The top ten clones hold more than 0.9% of a sample with about 1.4 million clones, more than 95% of them seen once. To note about this clone: The target antigen is unknown.

Donors were healthy HIV-negative adults without recently reported acute infections or vaccinations. The chain links TRBV5-1 to TRBJ2-2; weak D call: TRBD2 (7 bases). The receptor was isolated from a young man in good health. Input material: naive CD4+ T cells sorted from blood. As to subset: CD45RA+ positively selected. This CDR3 reads CASSLAGGRTGTGELFF. The CDR3 coding sequence is TGCGCCAGCAGCTTGGCCGGGGGGCGGACTGGAACCGGGGAGCTGTTTTTT. The variable domain in full, with the rest retrieved from reference TRBV5-1 and TRBJ2-2, is KAGVTQTPRYLIKTRGQQVTLSCSPISGHRSVSWYQQTPGQGLQFLFEYFSETQRNKGNFPGRFSGRQFSNSRSEMNVSTLELGDSALYLCASSLAGGRTGTGELFFGEGSRLTVL.